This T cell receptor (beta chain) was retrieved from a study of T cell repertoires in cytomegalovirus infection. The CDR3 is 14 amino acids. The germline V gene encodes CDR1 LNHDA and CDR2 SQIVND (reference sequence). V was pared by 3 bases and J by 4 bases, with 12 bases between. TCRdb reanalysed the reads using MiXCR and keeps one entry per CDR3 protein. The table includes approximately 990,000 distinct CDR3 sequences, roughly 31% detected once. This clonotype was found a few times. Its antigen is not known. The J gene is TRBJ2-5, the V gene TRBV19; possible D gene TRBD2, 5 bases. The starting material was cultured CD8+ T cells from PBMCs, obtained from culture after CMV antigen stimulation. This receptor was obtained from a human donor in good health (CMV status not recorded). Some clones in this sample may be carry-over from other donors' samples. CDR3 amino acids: CASSMELVGETQYF. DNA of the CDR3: TGTGCCAGTAGTATGGAACTAGTAGGAGAGACCCAGTACTTC.